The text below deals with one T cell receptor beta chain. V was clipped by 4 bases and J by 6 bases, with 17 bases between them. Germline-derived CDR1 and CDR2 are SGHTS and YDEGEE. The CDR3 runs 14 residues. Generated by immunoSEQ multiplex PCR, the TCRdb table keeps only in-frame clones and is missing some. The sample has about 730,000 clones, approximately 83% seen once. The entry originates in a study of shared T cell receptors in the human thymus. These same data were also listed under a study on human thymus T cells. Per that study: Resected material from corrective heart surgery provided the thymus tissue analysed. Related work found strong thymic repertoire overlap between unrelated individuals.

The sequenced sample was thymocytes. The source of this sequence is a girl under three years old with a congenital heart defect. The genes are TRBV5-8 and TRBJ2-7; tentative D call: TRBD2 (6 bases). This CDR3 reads CASSVQTSFSEQYF. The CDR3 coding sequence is TGTGCCAGCAGCGTTCAGACTAGTTTCTCCGAGCAGTACTTC.